Listed below are T cell receptor beta chains from one sample, sequenced in a study of T cells in Graves' hyperthyroidism and ophthalmopathy. TCRdb re-analysed the multiplex PCR reads in MiXCR, keeping a single row per CDR3 protein. The sample lists roughly 500,000 distinct CDR3 sequences, around 50% occurring once. The sequenced material came from peripheral blood or thyroid tissue (not recorded which). All receptors derive from an adult woman with Graves' disease, either hyperthyroidism or ophthalmopathy (not recorded which). Each CDR3 is given with its conserved first and last residue. The D gene is left open where the match is weak. Where a row states a size, it is once, few, many or the class of an expanded clone; other rows omit it.

j_call v_call clone_size d_call cdr3_nt cdr3_aa
TRBJ2-5 TRBV28 few - TGTGCCAGCAGTTTGGGGTCACGCCGCGGAGAGACCCAGTACTTC CASSLGSRRGETQYF
TRBJ2-5 TRBV5-1 - TRBD2 TGCGCCAGCAGCTTGGAGGGGACTAGGGAGGAGACCCAGTACTTC CASSLEGTREETQYF
TRBJ2-5 TRBV19 many - TGTGCCAGTAGTAATTTCGGCTCCGAGGAGGAGACCCAGTACTTC CASSNFGSEEETQYF
TRBJ1-1 TRBV2 - - TGTGCCAGCAGTACGCCGCGGGGCAGAGCGGACACTGAAGCTTTCTTT CASSTPRGRADTEAFF
TRBJ2-7 TRBV5-6 many - TGTGCCAGCAGCTTGGGCAGAGAGGAGCAGTACTTC CASSLGREEQYF
TRBJ1-1 TRBV29-1 few - TGCAGCGCTAAATACGACACTGAAGCTTTCTTT CSAKYDTEAFF
TRBJ2-5 TRBV7-2 once - TGTGCCAGCAGTGACTCGACGTTGGTGACCCAGTACTTC CASSDSTLVTQYF
TRBJ2-6 TRBV29-1 - TRBD2 TGCAGCGTGCTACTAGCGGGCAGCTCTGGGGCCAACGTCCTGACTTTC CSVLLAGSSGANVLTF
TRBJ2-7 TRBV27 few - TGTGCCAGCAGTTTATCCGCCGTTCACGAGCAGTACTTC CASSLSAVHEQYF
TRBJ2-7 TRBV29-1 many TRBD2 TGCAGCGTTGAACTAGCGGGGACGAGCTCCTACGAGCAGTACTTC CSVELAGTSSYEQYF
TRBJ2-6 TRBV19 - - TGTGCCAGTAGTATGATGGGCGCTGGGGCCAACGTCCTGACTTTC CASSMMGAGANVLTF
TRBJ1-1 TRBV6-2/TRBV6-3 - - TGTGCCAGCAGACGACTTGAAGCTTTCTTT CASRRLEAFF
TRBJ1-2 TRBV24-1 - - TGTGCCACCAGTGATACAGGGGGCTACACCTTC CATSDTGGYTF
TRBJ2-2 TRBV24-1 many TRBD2 TGTGCCACCAGTGACCAGGGAGGGGCGACCGGGGAGCTGTTTTTT CATSDQGGATGELFF
TRBJ1-4 TRBV7-2 few - TGTGCCAGCAGCTTAGCGCTCCGGGGTGGGGAACTGTTTTTT CASSLALRGGELFF